This T cell receptor beta chain came from a study of response to subunit inactivated influenza vaccine. MiXCR, run by TCRdb on the RT-PCR reads, gives a single entry per CDR3 protein. The sample yields approximately 300,000 distinct CDR3 sequences, about 20% seen once. V trimming: 5 bases; J trimming: 5 bases; junction bases outside the gene matches: 5. This CDR3 spans 13 amino acids. The germline gives CDR1 LGHNA, CDR2 YSLEER. The sample here was PBMCs from blood, taken less than 22 months after vaccination. V and J are TRBV4-3 and TRBJ2-5; 7 bases map to TRBD1. This TCR was recovered from a man aged 50-75 years who received an inactivated influenza vaccine. CDR3 region: CASSRDSWETQYF. The DNA for the CDR3 is TGCGCCAGCAGCAGGGACAGTTGGGAGACCCAGTACTTC.